These 11 T cell receptor beta chains originate from one sample sequenced in a study of T cell responses to AZD1222 COVID-19 vaccine. The method was immunoSEQ multiplex PCR; TCRdb's version includes in-frame clones alone and lacks a portion of them. The sample carries some 64,000 clones, roughly 89% recorded once. The input for sequencing was peripheral blood, taken on day 0 of AZD1222 vaccination. These TCRs come from an adult in good health.

This clone was observed a handful of times. The chain combines TRBV7-9 with TRBJ2-7, with TRBD2 identical over 7 bases. V was pared by 6 bases and J by 4 bases, with 12 bases of the junction left unmatched. This CDR3 is built from 15 residues. Germline assignment: CDR1 SEHNR and CDR2 FQNEAQ (reference sequence). CDR3 DNA sequence: TGTGCCAGCAGAAGCGGTGGGGGGGATACATACGAGCAGTACTTC. Residues: CASRSGGGDTYEQYF.

The chain employs TRBV29-1 and TRBJ2-1; D may be TRBD2 (5 bases). This CDR3 comprises 13 residues. From germline, CDR1 is SQVTM and CDR2 ANQGSEA. V dropped 7 bases and J dropped 8 bases, with 18 bases sitting between them. The CDR3 DNA reads TGCAGCGCCGCGGGCCTCTCTTTGGATGAGCAGTTCTTC. The encoded protein is CSAAGLSLDEQFF.

This clone was detected only once. DNA of the CDR3: TGTGCCAGCTCACCAAGTCGTGCGGGAATGGATGGCTACACCTTC. Its protein is CASSPSRAGMDGYTF. This chain joins TRBV18 and TRBJ1-2; D remains ambiguous. The CDR3 consists of 15 residues. The V end lost 2 bases, the J end lost 6 bases, and 16 bases lay between the germline ends. The germline gives CDR1 KGHSH, CDR2 LQKENI. Combining the CDR3 with reference TRBV18 and TRBJ1-2 gives the whole variable domain NAGVMQNPRHLVRRRGQEARLRCSPMKGHSHVYWYRQLPEEGLKFMVYLQKENIIDESGMPKERFSAEFPKEGPSILRIQQVVRGDSAAYFCASSPSRAGMDGYTFGSGTRLTVV.

This chain links TRBV6-4 with TRBJ2-2; no clear D gene. Trimming took off 3 bases at V and 0 bases at J, with 11 bases between the two ends. The CDR3 extends over 16 amino acids. CDR1 and CDR2 from the germline V gene are MRHNA and SNTAGT. The DNA of the CDR3 is TGTGCCAGCAGTGAGGTCGGGCCACCGAACACCGGGGAGCTGTTTTTT. Translated, it gives CASSEVGPPNTGELFF.

Here the CDR3 reads CATNRPDSPLHF. For the CDR3, the DNA is TGTGCCACCAACAGACCGGATTCACCCCTCCACTTT. The chain carries TRBV10-3 and TRBJ1-6, with D uncertain. Germline V gene data show CDR1 as ENHRY and CDR2 as SYGVKD. The CDR3 loop spans 12 amino acids. The V end was cut by 10 bases, the J end by 8 bases, with 12 bases between.

The genes are TRBV6-2 or TRBV6-3 and TRBJ1-2; tentative D call: TRBD1 (5 bases). V lost 0 bases and J 7 bases, leaving 12 bases between the germline ends. The germline V gene has CDR1 MNHEY and CDR2 SVGEGT. CDR3 size: 14 residues. The CDR3 is CASSYSKGAVGYTF. The CDR3, as DNA: TGTGCCAGCAGTTACTCAAAAGGGGCGGTTGGCTACACCTTC.

V usage is TRBV2 and J usage is TRBJ2-2; possible D gene TRBD2, 5 bases. This CDR3 region has 14 residues. Germline CDR1 reads SNHLY; CDR2 reads FYNNEI. V was pared by 4 bases and J by 8 bases, with 14 bases between. The CDR3 region is CASSVRATRGELFF. The CDR3 DNA sequence: TGTGCCAGCAGTGTGCGGGCTACCAGAGGGGAGCTGTTTTTT.

The chain employs TRBV7-2 and TRBJ2-1; 16 bases match TRBD2. V was clipped by 5 bases and J by 9 bases; unmatched bases: 7. Germline V gene sequence: CDR1 SGHTA, CDR2 FQGNSA. The CDR3 consists of 16 residues. CDR3 in DNA: TGTGCCAGCAGCCCGGGACTAGCGGGGGGGCTTTTTGAGCAGTTCTTC. The encoded protein is CASSPGLAGGLFEQFF.

The chain recombines TRBV29-1 with TRBJ2-7; 7 nucleotides agree with TRBD1. Germline V gene lookup returns CDR1 SQVTM and CDR2 ANQGSEA. Trimming took 6 bases from V and 5 from J; bases not matched to a gene: 10. The CDR3 has 13 residues. The CDR3 DNA is TGCAGCGTGGAGACAGGGCAACGGGACGAGCAGTACTTC. Amino acids: CSVETGQRDEQYF.

This rearrangement joins TRBV30 to TRBJ1-2; possible D gene TRBD1, 6 bases. CDR3 size: 12 residues. Germline V gives CDR1 GTSNPN, CDR2 SVGIG (reference sequence). Trimming took 0 bases from V and 7 from J, leaving 9 bases between them. The CDR3 bases are TGTGCCTGGAGTGTTGGAGGGGGTGGCTACACCTTC. Translated, it gives CAWSVGGGGYTF.

J is TRBJ2-7 and V is TRBV7-9; D is possibly TRBD1 (5 bases). The CDR3 is made up of 13 amino acids. Trimming removed 4 bases from V and 2 bases from J, with 9 bases in between. Germline-derived CDR1 and CDR2 are SEHNR and FQNEAQ (reference sequence). DNA of the CDR3: TGTGCCAGCAGCTACAGGAGTCCCTACGAGCAGTACTTC. The encoded protein is CASSYRSPYEQYF.